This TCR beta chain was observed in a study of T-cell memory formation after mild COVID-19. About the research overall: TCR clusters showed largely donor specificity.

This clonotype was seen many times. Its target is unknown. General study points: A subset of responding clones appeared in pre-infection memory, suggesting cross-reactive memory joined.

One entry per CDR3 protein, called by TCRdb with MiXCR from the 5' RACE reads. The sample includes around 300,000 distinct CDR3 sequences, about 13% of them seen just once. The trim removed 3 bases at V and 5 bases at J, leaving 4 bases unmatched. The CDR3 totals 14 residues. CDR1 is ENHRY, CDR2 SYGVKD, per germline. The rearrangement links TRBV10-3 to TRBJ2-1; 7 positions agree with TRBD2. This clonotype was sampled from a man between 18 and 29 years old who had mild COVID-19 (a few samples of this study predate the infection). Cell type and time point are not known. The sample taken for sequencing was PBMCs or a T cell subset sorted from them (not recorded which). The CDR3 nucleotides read TGTGCCATCAGTGACCCTGGGGGGGACAATGAGCAGTTCTTC. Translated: CAISDPGGDNEQFF.